This is a list of T cell receptor beta chains from one sample in a study of graft-versus-host responses after intestinal transplantation. This table comes from immunoSEQ multiplex PCR, and its TCRdb copy is limited to in-frame clones, with some not included. Counted here are some 97,000 clones, more than 75% occurring once; the ten biggest clones make up around 0.98%. These receptors' antigens are unknown. The material was unstimulated CD4+ T cells sorted from spleen or lymph node cells, obtained before transplant. The receptors stem from a human donor who was the organ donor for an intestinal transplant. CDR3s include the opening cysteine and the closing phenylalanine or tryptophan. The order of the fields is CDR3 length, J gene, D gene, clone size, V gene, CDR3 DNA, CDR3 protein. D genes are given only for firm matches. Where a row states a size, it is once, few, many or the class of an expanded clone; other rows omit it.

>13|TRBJ2-2|.|.|TRBV30
TGTGCCTGGAGTGTTCAGTACACCGGGGAGCTGTTTTTT
CAWSVQYTGELFF
>17|TRBJ2-2|.|.|TRBV28
TGTGCCAGCAGCCCGGGGACCGGGACACCAAGAGCCGGGGAGCTGTTTTTT
CASSPGTGTPRAGELFF
>16|TRBJ2-7|.|.|TRBV28
TGTGCCAGCAGTTTAGGCCTGGGGGCTGCCTCCTACGAGCAGTACTTC
CASSLGLGAASYEQYF
>14|TRBJ2-3|TRBD1|.|TRBV19
TGTGCCAGTAGTCTCGGACAGGGGGCAGATACGCAGTATTTT
CASSLGQGADTQYF
>12|TRBJ2-7|TRBD2|.|TRBV30
TGTGCCTGGGGCTGGTCCGGGGGGGAGCAGTACTTC
CAWGWSGGEQYF
>17|TRBJ2-7|TRBD1|.|TRBV14
TGTGCCAGCAGCCGTACTCTAAAGACAGGGGGCTCCTACGAGCAGTACTTC
CASSRTLKTGGSYEQYF
>17|TRBJ2-7|TRBD1|.|TRBV28
TGTGCCAGCAGTAGTTCAAACTCAGGACAGGGGGACTACGAGCAGTACTTC
CASSSSNSGQGDYEQYF
>15|TRBJ1-2|.|.|TRBV2
TGTGCCAGCAGTGAAGGGCTACAGGTTAACTATGGCTACACCTTC
CASSEGLQVNYGYTF
>15|TRBJ2-1|TRBD2|.|TRBV7-6
TGTGCCAGCAGCTCCGGGACTAGCGGTCTCAATGAGCAGTTCTTC
CASSSGTSGLNEQFF
>13|TRBJ1-4|.|once|TRBV18
TGTGCCAGCTCACCTCCCGCCTGGCAAAAACTGTTTTTT
CASSPPAWQKLFF
>15|TRBJ1-1|TRBD1|.|TRBV13
TGTGCCAGCAGCCAGGGACAGGCCCGAGGGACTGAAGCTTTCTTT
CASSQGQARGTEAFF
>14|TRBJ1-4|.|.|TRBV4-1
TGCGCCAGCAGCCAAACCTTGAGGCAGGAAAAACTGTTTTTT
CASSQTLRQEKLFF
>17|TRBJ2-7|.|.|TRBV21-1
TGTGCCAGCAGCAAAGGAATAGTAGCGTGGAGCTCCTACGAGCAGTACTTC
CASSKGIVAWSSYEQYF
>15|TRBJ2-1|.|few|TRBV7-2
TGTGCCAGCAGCTTAGTGTTCGGCGGACTCAATGAGCAGTTCTTC
CASSLVFGGLNEQFF
>14|TRBJ1-5|TRBD1|.|TRBV7-9
TGTGCCAGCAGCCTCGACAGGGGAGGCCAGCCCCAGCATTTT
CASSLDRGGQPQHF
>12|TRBJ1-2|.|.|TRBV5-4
TGTGCCAGCAGCTTGGGGGCCTATGGCTACACCTTC
CASSLGAYGYTF
>12|TRBJ1-1|.|.|TRBV6-1
TGTGCCAGCAGTAGGGGGAGCACTGAAGCTTTCTTT
CASSRGSTEAFF
>13|TRBJ1-6|.|.|TRBV12-5
TGTGCTAGTGCCCAGAACTATAATTCACCCCTCCACTTT
CASAQNYNSPLHF
>14|TRBJ1-4|.|.|TRBV30
TGTGCCAGACGAGAGGGGTGGACTAATGAAAAACTGTTTTTT
CARREGWTNEKLFF
>12|TRBJ2-2|.|.|TRBV9
TGTGCCAGCAGCCCGGGGAACGGGGAGCTGTTTTTT
CASSPGNGELFF
>13|TRBJ2-7|.|.|TRBV7-9
TGTGCCAGCAGCTTTGGGAATTACTACGAGCAGTACTTC
CASSFGNYYEQYF
>14|TRBJ2-7|TRBD1|.|TRBV19
TGTGCCAGTAGGCCGCAGGGGGCGGCCTACGAGCAGTACTTC
CASRPQGAAYEQYF
>13|TRBJ2-7|.|.|TRBV10-3
TGTGCCATCACCCCGGGGGATTCCTACGAGCAGTACTTC
CAITPGDSYEQYF
>14|TRBJ2-5|.|.|TRBV5-1
TGCGCCAGCAGCTTGTGGATCGAGAAAGAGACCCAGTACTTC
CASSLWIEKETQYF
>14|TRBJ2-7|TRBD1|.|TRBV4-2
TGTGCCAGCAGCGGACAGGGGGCGTCTCTCGAGCAGTACTTC
CASSGQGASLEQYF
>16|TRBJ1-3|.|.|TRBV6-5
TGTGCCAGCAGTTACTCGAGACAGTACTCTGGAAACACCATATATTTT
CASSYSRQYSGNTIYF
>14|TRBJ2-2|TRBD1|.|TRBV27
TGTGCCAGCAGTTGGGACAGCAACACCGGGGAGCTGTTTTTT
CASSWDSNTGELFF
>15|TRBJ1-4|TRBD1|once|TRBV6-5
TGTGCCAGCAGTTACTCGGGACAGGGCGTAGAAAAACTGTTTTTT
CASSYSGQGVEKLFF
>16|TRBJ2-2|.|.|TRBV6-1
TGTGCCAGCAGTGAACCGAGGGGAACGAACACCGGGGAGCTGTTTTTT
CASSEPRGTNTGELFF
>14|TRBJ1-1|.|.|TRBV5-4
TGTGCCAGCAGCTTTACCGATGGCAGGCCGGGAGCTTTCTTT
CASSFTDGRPGAFF
>13|TRBJ2-5|.|.|TRBV5-4
TGTGCCAGCAGCTCAAACCCGAGAGAGACCCAGTACTTC
CASSSNPRETQYF
>14|TRBJ2-1|.|.|TRBV9
TGTGCCAGCAGCGTAGCCAGTTCCTACAATGAGCAGTTCTTC
CASSVASSYNEQFF
>14|TRBJ2-3|TRBD2|.|TRBV6-4
TGTGCCAGCAGGGCCCTAGCGGGGTCCGATACGCAGTATTTT
CASRALAGSDTQYF
>15|TRBJ2-1|TRBD1|.|TRBV18
TGTGCCAGCTCACCCCCCGGGACAGGGGGCAGTGAGCAGTTCTTC
CASSPPGTGGSEQFF
>14|TRBJ1-1|.|.|TRBV7-9
TGTGCCAGCAGCTTAGCGAAGGGGGTGGCTGAAGCTTTCTTT
CASSLAKGVAEAFF
>13|TRBJ1-4|.|many|TRBV6-6
TGTGCCAGCAGTTTACAGGGATATGAAAAACTGTTTTTT
CASSLQGYEKLFF
>13|TRBJ1-1|.|.|TRBV4-2
TGTGCCCCTCACCCTGGAGCGAACACTGAAGCTTTCTTT
CAPHPGANTEAFF
>16|TRBJ2-4|.|.|TRBV18
TGTGCCAGCTCACCACCTGAAGGCAGGATAAAAAACATTCAGTACTTC
CASSPPEGRIKNIQYF
>20|TRBJ2-1|TRBD2|.|TRBV2
TGTGCCAGCAGCTCCACGGGACTAGCGGGGGGGACGAGCTCCTACAATGAGCAGTTCTTC
CASSSTGLAGGTSSYNEQFF
>13|TRBJ2-1|.|few|TRBV7-9
TGTGCCAGCAGCCTAGGTACCTACAATGAGCAGTTCTTC
CASSLGTYNEQFF
>13|TRBJ1-1|.|.|TRBV18
TGTGCCAGCTCACCAGGGACGGGGGCTGAAGCTTTCTTT
CASSPGTGAEAFF
>15|TRBJ2-5|TRBD2|.|TRBV7-3
TGTGCCAGCAGCCCGACAAATAGCGGGGGGAAGACCCAGTACTTC
CASSPTNSGGKTQYF
>15|TRBJ1-1|.|.|TRBV4-1
TGCGCCAGCAGCCAAGATTGGACCGGGGGCACTGAAGCTTTCTTT
CASSQDWTGGTEAFF
>16|TRBJ2-2|.|.|TRBV9
TGTGCCAGCAGCGTAGGTTCCAGCCGTGCCACCGGGGAGCTGTTTTTT
CASSVGSSRATGELFF
>17|TRBJ1-2|TRBD1|.|TRBV19
TGTGCCAGTAGTATAGGGCTACAGGGGGCGCGTAACTATGGCTACACCTTC
CASSIGLQGARNYGYTF
>14|TRBJ1-5|.|.|TRBV19
TGTGCCAGTCGCACAGAGGTTAGCAATCAGCCCCAGCATTTT
CASRTEVSNQPQHF
>12|TRBJ1-2|.|.|TRBV2
TGTGCCAGCAGTGAGTCCTGGTGGGGCTACACCTTC
CASSESWWGYTF
>14|TRBJ1-2|TRBD1|.|TRBV18
TGTGCCAGCTCACCAGGGACAGACACCTATGGCTACACCTTC
CASSPGTDTYGYTF